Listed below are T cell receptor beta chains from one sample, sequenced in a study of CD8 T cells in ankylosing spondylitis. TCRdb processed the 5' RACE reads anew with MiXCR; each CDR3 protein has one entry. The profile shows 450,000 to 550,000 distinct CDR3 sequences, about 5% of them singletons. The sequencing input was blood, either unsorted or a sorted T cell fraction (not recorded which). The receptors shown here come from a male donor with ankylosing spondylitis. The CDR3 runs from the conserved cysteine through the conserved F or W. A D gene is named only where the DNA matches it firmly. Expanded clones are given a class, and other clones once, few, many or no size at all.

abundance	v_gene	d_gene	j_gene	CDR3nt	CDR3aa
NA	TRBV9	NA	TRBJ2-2	TGTGCCAGCAGCATAGGGGGGGCGGGCACCGGGGAGCTGTTTTTT	CASSIGGAGTGELFF
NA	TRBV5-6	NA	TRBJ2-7	TGTGCCAGCAGCCCGGGGCCAAGCTTTTACGAGCAGTACTTC	CASSPGPSFYEQYF
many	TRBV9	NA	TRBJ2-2	TGTGCCAGCAGCGTATATCCCGGGGAGCTGTTTTTT	CASSVYPGELFF
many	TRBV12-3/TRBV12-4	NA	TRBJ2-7	TGTGCCAGCAACTCGAGGTGGAACTACGAGCAGTACTTC	CASNSRWNYEQYF
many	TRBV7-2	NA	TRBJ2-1	TGTGCCGTCGTGCTACGGGGGCCCAACAATGAGCAGTTCTTC	CAVVLRGPNNEQFF
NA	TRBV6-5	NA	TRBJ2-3	TGTGCCAGCAGTTACTCTAGGACAGCCCTCAGTACGCAGTATTTT	CASSYSRTALSTQYF
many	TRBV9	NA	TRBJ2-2	TGTGCCAGCAGCGTAGAATCCCCCGGGGAGCTGTTTTTT	CASSVESPGELFF
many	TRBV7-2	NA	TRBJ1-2	TGTGCCAGCAGCTTAAGGGGGATCTATGGCTACACCTTC	CASSLRGIYGYTF
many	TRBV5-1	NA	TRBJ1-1	TGCGCCAGCAGCTTGAGATGGCAAGGTGAAGCTTTCTTT	CASSLRWQGEAFF
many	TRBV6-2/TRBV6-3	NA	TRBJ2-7	TGTGCCAGCAGTTACCAGACAGGCTACGAGCAGTACTTC	CASSYQTGYEQYF
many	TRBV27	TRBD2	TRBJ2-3	TGTGCCAGCAGGGTGTCAGCGGGGAGCACAGATACGCAGTATTTT	CASRVSAGSTDTQYF